These 5 T cell receptor beta chains came from one sample sequenced in a study of CD8+ T cells in alopecia areata. After isolation, RNA underwent reverse transcription to generate cDNA as the sequencing template. Clones were sequenced by immunoSEQ multiplex PCR, and TCRdb holds only the in-frame ones, with some missing. The sample has approximately 150,000 clones, roughly 60% seen once. Material: CD4+ T cells sorted from blood. These receptors were obtained from a human donor in good health.

V and J are TRBV20-1 and TRBJ2-7; no clear D gene. V lost 2 bases, J lost 7 bases, and 6 bases lay in between. This CDR3 is 10 amino acids long. Germline values: CDR1 DFQATT, CDR2 SNEGSKA (reference sequence). The CDR3 spells CSARKAEQYF. In DNA form, the CDR3 reads TGCAGTGCTAGAAAGGCAGAGCAGTACTTC.

The chain couples TRBV29-1 to TRBJ2-7, with TRBD1 identical over 7 bases. After removal of 5 bases from V and 6 bases from J, the junction contained 10 bases not matched to a gene. This CDR3 is 13 amino acids long. Germline lookup yields CDR1 SQVTM and CDR2 ANQGSEA. CDR3 sequence: CSVIEGAHGEQYF. CDR3 bases: TGCAGCGTTATCGAGGGGGCGCATGGCGAGCAGTACTTC.

This clone was observed a few times. V usage is TRBV29-1 and J usage is TRBJ1-4, with D possibly TRBD1 on 5 matching bases. The CDR3 has 12 residues. Germline-derived CDR1 and CDR2 are SQVTM and ANQGSEA. The ends were cut back, 5 bases at V and 5 bases at J, with 9 bases in the middle. CDR3 loop: CSVRRGNEKLFF. CDR3 coding DNA: TGCAGCGTTAGGCGGGGGAATGAAAAACTGTTTTTT.

The CDR3 is CASRTGGQPQHF. Here the CDR3 DNA reads TGTGCCAGCAGGACAGGGGGCCAGCCCCAGCATTTT. The chain is built from TRBV27 and TRBJ1-5; 10 bases match TRBD1. From germline, CDR1 is MNHEY and CDR2 SMNVEV (reference sequence). Trimming took 6 bases from V and 7 from J; bases not matched to a gene: 0. The CDR3 is 12 residues long.

This clone came up a few times. This chain joins TRBV27 and TRBJ2-7, with a weak D call TRBD2 (6 bases). The germline V gene encodes CDR1 MNHEY and CDR2 SMNVEV (reference sequence). CDR3 length: 15 residues. Trimming stripped 4 bases from V and 4 bases from J, with 17 bases between. The CDR3: CASSSPPRGTYEQYF. The CDR3 DNA is TGTGCCAGCAGTTCCCCTCCACGGGGGACGTACGAGCAGTACTTC.